Listed here are 24 T cell receptor beta chains from one sample, sequenced in a study of blood T cell repertoires in COVID-19. The repertoire was sequenced with immunoSEQ multiplex PCR; TCRdb's copy has only in-frame clones and lacks some. The sample has approximately 210,000 clones; 84% are singletons. Input material: peripheral blood. The receptors originated from a woman between 50 and 59 years old with active or convalescent COVID-19.

This clone has only one observation. CDR3 amino acids: CASSGGTGEKYGYTF. CDR3 coding DNA: TGTGCCAGCAGCGGCGGGACAGGGGAAAAGTATGGCTACACCTTC. V and J are TRBV7-6 and TRBJ1-2; 10 bases map to TRBD1. Germline V lookup: CDR1 SGHVS, CDR2 FNYEAQ. V lost 5 bases, J lost 5 bases, and 8 bases stayed unmatched. This CDR3 spans 15 amino acids.

The sample holds a few counts of this clone. The chain has TRBV7-6 and TRBJ2-2; D is perhaps TRBD2 (5 bases). Trimming left V 2 bases short and J 2 bases short, with 18 bases between. Germline CDR1 is SGHVS and CDR2 is FNYEAQ. CDR3 length: 18 residues. Written as DNA, the CDR3 is TGTGCCAGCAGCTTAAACCCTTCTGCGCGGACTAACACCGGGGAGCTGTTTTTT. This codes for CASSLNPSARTNTGELFF.

This clone has just a few counts. This chain uses TRBV5-4 with TRBJ2-3; maybe TRBD2 (6 bases). The V gene's germline CDR1 is SGHNT and CDR2 YYREEE (reference sequence). This CDR3 has 15 residues. Trimming removed 0 bases from V and 3 bases from J, with 11 bases in between. The CDR3 coding sequence is TGTGCCAGCAGCTTGGGGTGGGGGAGGACAGATACGCAGTATTTT. The encoded protein is CASSLGWGRTDTQYF.

This chain uses TRBV4-2 with TRBJ2-5; TRBD1 is a possible D gene (6 bases). The germline V gene has CDR1 LGHNA and CDR2 YNFKEQ. V gave up 2 bases and J gave up 1 base, with 8 bases separating them. The CDR3 sequence is 14 residues long. The CDR3 protein is CASSQLTGQETQYF. The CDR3 nucleotides are TGTGCCAGCAGCCAATTGACAGGCCAAGAGACCCAGTACTTC.

V gene TRBV24-1 combines with J gene TRBJ2-2, with D perhaps matching TRBD1 (5 bases). CDR1 is KGHDR and CDR2 is SFDVKD in the germline V gene. The CDR3 has 13 residues. V was cut by 9 bases and J by 5 bases, with 12 bases left in between. The chain's CDR3 is CATPRGYTGELFF. The CDR3 nucleotides are TGTGCCACCCCTAGGGGTTATACCGGGGAGCTGTTTTTT.

The V call is TRBV19, the J call TRBJ2-3, with 8 nucleotides matching TRBD1. J lost 15 bases, V lost 3 bases, and 8 bases had no gene match. Germline CDR1 and CDR2: LNHDA and SQIVND (reference sequence). The CDR3 covers 12 residues. In DNA, the CDR3 is TGTGCCAGTAGTATCCAACAGGGGGTCTACTATTTT. Protein sequence: CASSIQQGVYYF.

CDR3: CATSDSIPRRSGGPTLPYEQYV. The CDR3 DNA is TGTGCCACCAGTGATTCGATACCCCGCCGCTCAGGGGGGCCCACACTTCCCTACGAGCAGTACGTC. The chain recombines TRBV24-1 with TRBJ2-7, with D possibly TRBD1 on 7 matching bases. The germline CDR1 and CDR2 sequences are KGHDR and SFDVKD. The V gene lost 2 bases and the J gene lost 2 bases, with 33 bases spanning the gap. This CDR3 comprises 22 residues.

The rearrangement uses TRBV7-9 and TRBJ2-3; D may be TRBD2 (5 bases). Germline lookup yields CDR1 SEHNR and CDR2 FQNEAQ (reference sequence). Trimming left V 3 bases short and J 10 bases short, with 17 bases between. The CDR3 runs 14 residues. CDR3 nucleotide sequence: TGTGCCAGCAGCTTCGGGATAACCGGATTGCCGCAGTATTTT. Its translation: CASSFGITGLPQYF.

The rearrangement joins TRBV27 to TRBJ2-1; 13 bases match TRBD2. The CDR3 sequence is 16 residues long. The J segment lost 7 bases and the V segment lost 5 bases, leaving 8 bases of the junction unmatched. Per germline, CDR1 MNHEY and CDR2 SMNVEV (reference sequence). The DNA of the CDR3 is TGTGCCAGCAGTCCCGGGACTAGCGGGAAAGGAAATGAGCAGTTCTTC. It translates to CASSPGTSGKGNEQFF.

The genes are TRBV12-3 or TRBV12-4 and TRBJ1-2, with TRBD1 identical over 9 bases. V was clipped by 3 bases and J by 7 bases; unmatched bases: 0. There are 12 residues in the CDR3. The CDR3, as DNA: TGTGCCAGCAGTTTGGGACAGGGTGGCTACACCTTC. Translated, it gives CASSLGQGGYTF.

Concerning this clone itself: At one of its ends the junction is not consistent with the germline gene, which may arise from a read error. J is TRBJ2-4 and V is TRBV6-6; 8 bases line up with TRBD1. The germline CDR1 and CDR2 sequences are MNHNY and SVGAGI (reference sequence). The CDR3 totals 13 residues. The CDR3 reads CASSYSDRAISNF. In nucleotides, the CDR3 is TGTGCCAGCAGTTACTCGGACAGGGCTATCAGTAACTTC.

V gene TRBV21-1 combines with J gene TRBJ2-2; the DNA was not used to check the table's D call, TRBD1. TRBV21-1 counts as a pseudogene. The CDR3 is made up of 19 amino acids. CDR3 in amino acids: CASSKRHHRDRELTGELFF. CDR3 sequence (DNA): TGTGCCAGCAGCAAAAGGCACCACCGGGACAGGGAACTAACCGGGGAGCTGTTTTTT.

The chain couples TRBV24-1 to TRBJ2-1, with TRBD2 matching 7 bases. Germline CDR1 is KGHDR and CDR2 is SFDVKD. The CDR3 has 15 residues. Trimming at V came to 4 bases and at J to 4 bases, leaving 6 bases not matched to a gene. The CDR3 is CATSEAGVTYNEQFF. In nucleotides, the CDR3 is TGTGCCACCAGTGAGGCGGGAGTTACTTACAATGAGCAGTTCTTC.

The V gene is TRBV18, the J gene TRBJ1-2; 10 positions agree with TRBD1. CDR1 and CDR2 from the germline V gene are KGHSH and LQKENI. The CDR3 loop spans 14 amino acids. Trimming took 5 bases from V and 5 from J; bases not matched to a gene: 5. The CDR3 coding sequence is TGTGCCAGCTCATCCGGGACAGGGGCGTATGGCTACACCTTC. Amino acids: CASSSGTGAYGYTF.

The chain couples TRBV5-8 to TRBJ2-5; 7 bases line up with TRBD1. CDR1 is SGHTS, CDR2 YDEGEE, per germline. Trimming at V came to 4 bases and at J to 5 bases, leaving 11 bases not matched to a gene. The CDR3 consists of 15 residues. The CDR3 sequence is CASSPRVRGQETQYF. DNA of the CDR3: TGTGCCAGCAGCCCGAGGGTGAGGGGGCAGGAGACCCAGTACTTC.

The genes are TRBV29-1 and TRBJ1-1; TRBD1 is a possible D gene (5 bases). V was clipped by 7 bases and J by 4 bases, with 16 bases between them. The CDR3 loop spans 13 amino acids. Germline V gives CDR1 SQVTM, CDR2 ANQGSEA. The CDR3 region has the DNA TGCAGCGCCTCACAGGACAAACTCACTGAAGCTTTCTTT. Residues: CSASQDKLTEAFF.

The chain uses TRBV29-1 and TRBJ1-2; 7 bases agree with TRBD1. Trimming cost V 3 bases and J 1 base; bases outside gene matches: 2. This CDR3 is built from 13 residues. Germline CDR1 reads SQVTM; CDR2 reads ANQGSEA. The CDR3 sequence: CSVERDSNYGYTF. CDR3 DNA: TGCAGCGTTGAGCGGGACAGTAACTATGGCTACACCTTC.

The chain has TRBV30 and TRBJ1-4, with 7 positions matching TRBD1. The germline V gene has CDR1 GTSNPN and CDR2 SVGIG (reference sequence). With V trimmed by 3 bases and J by 3 bases, 4 bases remained unmatched. This CDR3 contains 14 residues. DNA of the CDR3: TGTGCCTGGAGCTGGGACAGCTCTAATGAAAAACTGTTTTTT. This codes for CAWSWDSSNEKLFF.

V and J are TRBV24-1 and TRBJ1-2; tentative D call: TRBD1 (6 bases). Per germline, CDR1 KGHDR and CDR2 SFDVKD. The CDR3 is 14 amino acids. V dropped 2 bases and J dropped 4 bases, with 10 bases sitting between them. This CDR3 reads CATSDYAGAYGYTF. DNA of the CDR3: TGTGCCACCAGTGATTACGCAGGGGCCTATGGCTACACCTTC.

The chain carries TRBV6-5 and TRBJ1-2, with no clear D. The length of the CDR3 is 13 residues. V was shortened by 6 bases and J by 7 bases, with 15 bases between the two germline ends. Germline V gene lookup returns CDR1 MNHEY and CDR2 SVGAGI. The CDR3 DNA is TGTGCCAGCAGCTCTACGAACCTAGCTGGCTACACCTTC. This translates into CASSSTNLAGYTF.

The chain joins TRBV28 to TRBJ1-2, with D maybe TRBD1 (6 bases). This CDR3 has 15 amino acids. The V end lost 4 bases, the J end lost 5 bases, and 17 bases lay between the germline ends. The germline V gene has CDR1 MDHEN and CDR2 SYDVKM. The CDR3 DNA sequence: TGTGCCAGCAGTTCGGCGGGGGGCTCAGATTATGGCTACACCTTC. It translates to CASSSAGGSDYGYTF.

The rearrangement uses TRBV6-5 and TRBJ2-3, with no clear D. The CDR3 is 11 amino acids. Germline V gene sequence: CDR1 MNHEY, CDR2 SVGAGI. V was shortened by 5 bases and J by 3 bases, with 3 bases between the two germline ends. In DNA form, the CDR3 reads TGTGCCAGCAGTCAAACAGATACGCAGTATTTT. The encoded protein is CASSQTDTQYF.

The table lists this clone with a count of one. The chain uses TRBV12-3 or TRBV12-4 and TRBJ1-2, with D uncertain. V lost 8 bases and J 4 bases, leaving 8 bases between the germline ends. This CDR3 spans 11 amino acids. CDR3 DNA: TGTGCCAGCGGAGCGAGCTATGGCTACACCTTC. The encoded protein is CASGASYGYTF.

This rearrangement joins TRBV5-4 to TRBJ1-1; D not resolved. V was shortened by 2 bases and J by 3 bases, with 5 bases between the two germline ends. The CDR3 has 12 residues. CDR1 and CDR2 (germline): SGHNT, YYREEE (reference sequence). CDR3 region: CASSLEYTEAFF. In DNA form, the CDR3 reads TGTGCCAGCAGCTTAGAGTACACTGAAGCTTTCTTT.